This entry lists 15 T cell receptor beta chains sequenced from one sample in a study of CXCR3-negative and CXCR3-positive naive CD8 T cells. Findings of the study overall: Against CXCR3-negative naive cells, CXCR3-positive naive cells showed more hydrophobic TRB CDR3s.

Through 5' RACE with UMI labels, the TRB cDNA libraries were prepared. TCRdb reprocessed the 5' RACE reads and reports one entry per CDR3 protein, with no DNA. The listing records 150,000 to 180,000 distinct CDR3 sequences. Their antigens are not known. The material sequenced was naive CXCR3+ CD8+ T cells from blood. Subset in this sample: CD45RO-CCR7+CD27+CD95- naive CD8+ T cells expressing CXCR3 (TNR3+). The receptor source for this set is a human donor in good health. Some clones in this sample may be carry-over from other donors' samples.

CDR3 region: CASSLSVGTTEALF. The chain employs TRBV7-8 and TRBJ1-1. The CDR3 spans 14 residues. Germline CDR1 and CDR2: SGHVS and FQNEAQ.

The chain joins TRBV7-9 to TRBJ2-7; TCRdb calls TRBD1, which cannot be checked without DNA. This CDR3 is 14 amino acids long. Germline assignment: CDR1 SEHNR and CDR2 FQNEAQ (reference sequence). CDR3 loop: CASSPSSGEFEQYF.

The chain couples TRBV12-3 or TRBV12-4 to TRBJ2-2; TCRdb's D call of TRBD1 is untestable without DNA. CDR3 length: 13 amino acids. The CDR3 protein is CASIPRGSGELFF.

The J gene is TRBJ2-7, the V gene TRBV7-9; lacking DNA, the TRBD1 call made by TCRdb goes unchecked. The CDR3 totals 14 residues. The germline V gene has CDR1 SEHNR and CDR2 FQNEAQ (reference sequence). The CDR3 reads CASSHVTGTGEQYF.

This chain uses TRBV12-3 or TRBV12-4 with TRBJ2-1; TCRdb's assignment of TRBD2 cannot be checked, as there is no DNA. The CDR3 is 17 residues long. This CDR3 reads CASSLPRLGSEGNEQFF.

The chain is built from TRBV6-5 and TRBJ2-7; TCRdb outputs TRBD1, but without DNA this stays unchecked. The CDR3 runs to 13 residues. Per the germline V gene, CDR1 is MNHEY and CDR2 is SVGAGI. The CDR3 reads CASSPGTGGVQYF.

The gene calls are TRBV12-3 or TRBV12-4 and TRBJ2-3; the D call of TRBD2 rests on TCRdb alone, since no DNA is present to check it. This CDR3 contains 15 residues. The CDR3: CASSFGSGGADTQYF.

This chain joins TRBV5-4 and TRBJ2-5; TCRdb proposes TRBD2, but this gene call is untestable without DNA. The length of the CDR3 is 16 residues. From germline, CDR1 is SGHNT and CDR2 YYREEE (reference sequence). The CDR3 here is CASSHGPTAREETQYF.

The rearrangement joins TRBV11-2 to TRBJ2-1; the TCRdb call, TRBD2, lacks DNA for checking. Germline assignment: CDR1 SGHAT and CDR2 FQNNGV. The CDR3 totals 14 residues. This CDR3 reads CASSPMGGGDEQFF.

The gene calls are TRBV28 and TRBJ1-5. The CDR3 consists of 15 residues. The germline V gene encodes CDR1 MDHEN and CDR2 SYDVKM. The CDR3: CASSEITLSNQPQHF.

The chain employs TRBV2 and TRBJ2-3. Germline assignment: CDR1 SNHLY and CDR2 FYNNEI. The CDR3 totals 14 residues. The CDR3 sequence is CASSEAPGADTQYF.

The chain has TRBV29-1 and TRBJ1-1; the TCRdb call, TRBD1, lacks DNA for checking. The CDR3 is 15 residues long. CDR1 and CDR2 from the germline V gene are SQVTM and ANQGSEA. This CDR3 reads CSALPSMGAWTEAFF.

V gene TRBV3-1 combines with J gene TRBJ2-2; the D call of TRBD2 rests on TCRdb alone, since no DNA is present to check it. This CDR3 contains 18 residues. Germline V CDR1 and CDR2: LGHDT, YNNKEL (reference sequence). The CDR3: CASSQDEGVTSDFGELFF.

The chain joins TRBV28 to TRBJ2-7. The CDR3 is 13 amino acids. Germline CDR1 MDHEN, CDR2 SYDVKM. CDR3 protein: CASSLLGSFEQYF.

CDR3 in amino acids: CASSLAGFSYNEQFF. This chain connects TRBV7-2 to TRBJ2-1. CDR3 length: 15 residues. CDR1 and CDR2 (germline): SGHTA, FQGNSA.